The 27 T cell receptor beta chains in this list originate from one sample, sequenced in a study of blood T cell repertoires in COVID-19. The repertoire was sequenced with immunoSEQ multiplex PCR; TCRdb's copy has only in-frame clones and lacks some. The sample comprises around 340,000 clones, roughly nine tenths of which are singletons, and roughly 4% rests with the top ten. The sample taken for sequencing was peripheral blood. The receptors were sampled from a woman in her sixties or seventies with COVID-19, enrolled during active disease.

With regard to this clone: A junction boundary mismatches the germline segment, possibly from a read error. The CDR3 nucleotides read TGTGCCAGCAGCCTAGCCTCCACAGATACGCAGTATTTT. Its translation is CASSLASTDTQYF. V gene TRBV7-9 combines with J gene TRBJ2-3, with D possibly being TRBD2 (5 bases). Germline V gene sequence: CDR1 SEHNR, CDR2 FQNEAQ (reference sequence). This CDR3 comprises 13 residues.

The chain combines TRBV11-2 with TRBJ1-3; D is perhaps TRBD1 (6 bases). CDR1 SGHAT and CDR2 FQNNGV come from the germline V gene. The CDR3 is 14 residues long. Trimming stripped 6 bases from V and 3 bases from J, with 12 bases between. DNA of the CDR3: TGTGCCAGCAGGGACAGAGTAGGTGGAAACACCATATATTTT. This codes for CASRDRVGGNTIYF.

The sample holds one count of this clone. The chain uses TRBV19 and TRBJ1-4, with TRBD1 as a possible D gene (6 bases). The CDR3 extends over 15 amino acids. CDR1 LNHDA and CDR2 SQIVND come from the germline V gene (reference sequence). Trimming cost V 3 bases and J 4 bases, with 12 bases left between them. The CDR3, as DNA: TGTGCCAGTAGTATTGGGACAAGAAATAATGAAAAACTGTTTTTT. Amino acid sequence: CASSIGTRNNEKLFF.

The CDR3, as DNA: TGTGCCAGCAGGGCGGGGGGTTCCTACGAGCAGTACTTC. This encodes CASRAGGSYEQYF. This rearrangement joins TRBV6-5 to TRBJ2-7; 8 nucleotides agree with TRBD2. V dropped 6 bases and J dropped 1; count of bases not matched to a gene: 2. The CDR3 sequence is 13 residues long. The V gene's germline CDR1 is MNHEY and CDR2 SVGAGI.

The chain couples TRBV7-2 to TRBJ1-2, with D maybe TRBD1 (6 bases). This CDR3 is built from 14 residues. Trimming left V 5 bases short and J 4 bases short, with 14 bases between. Germline CDR1 and CDR2: SGHTA and FQGNSA. The CDR3 DNA is TGTGCCAGCAGCCCTAGGGGGGGCTCCTATGGCTACACCTTC. This sequence encodes CASSPRGGSYGYTF.

The chain uses TRBV7-6 and TRBJ1-5; TRBD1 is a possible D gene (6 bases). CDR3 length: 14 amino acids. V was cut by 2 bases and J by 2 bases, with 7 bases left in between. Looked up from germline, CDR1 is SGHVS and CDR2 is FNYEAQ. This chain's CDR3 is CASSLSGGNQPQHF. CDR3 sequence (DNA): TGTGCCAGCAGCTTATCAGGGGGCAATCAGCCCCAGCATTTT.

The rearrangement uses TRBV9 and TRBJ2-1; 9 nucleotides match TRBD2. With 0 bases clipped from V and 4 bases from J, the junction kept 2 bases outside the gene matches. This CDR3 spans 15 amino acids. Germline V gives CDR1 SGDLS, CDR2 YYNGEE. The CDR3 spells CASSVDAGGYNEQFF. CDR3 DNA: TGTGCCAGCAGCGTAGATGCGGGGGGGTACAATGAGCAGTTCTTC.

The chain links TRBV5-1 to TRBJ1-2; TRBD1 matches 9 bases. J gave up 6 bases and V 0 bases, and 6 bases lay outside the gene matches. Germline values: CDR1 SGHRS, CDR2 YFSETQ. This CDR3 comprises 15 residues. The CDR3 spells CASSLGDRGYDGYTF. Written as DNA, the CDR3 is TGCGCCAGCAGCTTGGGAGACAGGGGGTACGATGGCTACACCTTC.

The V gene is TRBV5-8, the J gene TRBJ1-6; 10 bases are shared with TRBD1. The CDR3 is 14 residues long. With V trimmed by 5 bases and J by 10 bases, 6 bases remained unmatched. The germline gives CDR1 SGHTS, CDR2 YDEGEE. CDR3 amino acids: CASRGGQGSSPLHF. The CDR3 bases are TGTGCCAGCAGGGGGGGACAGGGGAGCTCACCCCTCCACTTT.

The sample holds one count of this clone. The chain employs TRBV7-6 and TRBJ2-3, with D possibly being TRBD2 (5 bases). Looked up from germline, CDR1 is SGHVS and CDR2 is FNYEAQ. This CDR3 contains 15 residues. The ends were cut back, 5 bases at V and 0 bases at J, with 12 bases in the middle. The DNA of the CDR3 is TGTGCCAGCAGCCCAGGACTCTCTAGCACAGATACGCAGTATTTT. This encodes CASSPGLSSTDTQYF. The whole variable domain, remainder taken from reference TRBV7-6 and TRBJ2-3, is GAGVSQSPRYKVTKRGQDVALRCDPISGHVSLYWYRQALGQGPEFLTYFNYEAQQDKSGLPNDRFSAERPEGSISTLTIQRTEQRDSAMYRCASSPGLSSTDTQYFGPGTRLTVL.

The chain links TRBV6-5 to TRBJ1-3; TRBD1 matches at 7 bases. In germline, CDR1 is MNHEY, CDR2 SVGAGI. Trimming removed 2 bases from V and 2 bases from J; junction bases left unmatched: 0. CDR3 length equals 14 residues. The CDR3 here is CASSYRGPGNTIYF. The CDR3 DNA reads TGTGCCAGCAGTTACAGGGGGCCTGGAAACACCATATATTTT.

This rearrangement joins TRBV20-1 to TRBJ2-1; D may be TRBD2 (5 bases). V lost 3 bases, J lost 4 bases, and 16 bases lay in between. The CDR3 totals 15 residues. Germline values: CDR1 DFQATT, CDR2 SNEGSKA (reference sequence). The CDR3 loop is CSASRRAGVYNEQFF. The CDR3 nucleotides are TGCAGTGCTAGTCGGCGGGCAGGCGTTTACAATGAGCAGTTCTTC.

This chain links TRBV6-5 with TRBJ2-5, with 7 bases fitting TRBD1. Trimming took 6 bases from V and 7 from J; bases not matched to a gene: 5. In germline, CDR1 is MNHEY, CDR2 SVGAGI. This CDR3 region has 12 residues. The CDR3 region has the DNA TGTGCCAGCAGAACAGGGGTTGGGACCCAGTACTTC. Its protein product is CASRTGVGTQYF.

The chain has TRBV14 and TRBJ1-2, with 9 bases fitting TRBD1. The trim removed 9 bases at V and 3 bases at J, leaving 8 bases unmatched. Germline assignment: CDR1 SGHDN and CDR2 FVKESK. The CDR3 sequence is 14 residues long. CDR3 DNA: TGTGCCAGTATCCCGGGACAGGGCTACTATGGCTACACCTTC. Residues: CASIPGQGYYGYTF.

The V and J genes are TRBV6-6 and TRBJ2-5; TRBD2 aligns across 9 bases. This CDR3 has 16 amino acids. Germline values: CDR1 MNHNY, CDR2 SVGAGI (reference sequence). V was pared by 8 bases and J by 6 bases, with 16 bases of the junction left unmatched. The CDR3 DNA reads TGTGCCAGCGGGGGGGCGGGACTAGCTGTTCTAAAGACCCAGTACTTC. It yields the protein CASGGAGLAVLKTQYF.

The J gene is TRBJ1-6, the V gene TRBV25-1, with 9 bases identical to TRBD1. J gave up 6 bases and V 6 bases, and 3 bases lay outside the gene matches. Germline V gives CDR1 MGHDK, CDR2 SYGVNS. CDR3 length: 14 residues. The CDR3: CASSRDRVNSPLHF. Here the CDR3 DNA reads TGTGCCAGCAGCCGGGACAGGGTTAATTCACCCCTCCACTTT.

Only a few counts were recorded for this clone. The V call is TRBV20-1, the J call TRBJ2-7; tentative D call: TRBD1 (5 bases). Trimming cost V 5 bases and J 4 bases, with 9 bases left between them. CDR1 is DFQATT, CDR2 SNEGSKA, per germline (reference sequence). This CDR3 is 11 amino acids long. CDR3 in amino acids: CSAAGFYEQYF. DNA of the CDR3: TGCAGTGCTGCAGGGTTTTACGAGCAGTACTTC.

The chain employs TRBV12-5 and TRBJ1-1, with D maybe TRBD1 (5 bases). V dropped 2 bases and J dropped 3 bases, with 7 bases sitting between them. CDR3 size: 13 residues. Germline assignment: CDR1 LGHNT and CDR2 FRNRAP. The CDR3 DNA reads TGTGCTAGTGGTTTGTTGACAGACACTGAAGCTTTCTTT. Translated, it gives CASGLLTDTEAFF.

The count of this clone is one. The chain joins TRBV5-1 to TRBJ2-7, with 9 bases identical to TRBD1. This CDR3 spans 15 amino acids. The germline CDR1 and CDR2 sequences are SGHRS and YFSETQ. With 0 bases clipped from V and 6 bases from J, the junction kept 7 bases outside the gene matches. CDR3 sequence (DNA): TGCGCCAGCAGCTTGGAGGGACAGGGCCGTCGCGAGCAGTACTTC. This codes for CASSLEGQGRREQYF. The full variable domain, in which reference TRBV5-1 and TRBJ2-7 provide the parts outside the CDR3, is KAGVTQTPRYLIKTRGQQVTLSCSPISGHRSVSWYQQTPGQGLQFLFEYFSETQRNKGNFPGRFSGRQFSNSRSEMNVSTLELGDSALYLCASSLEGQGRREQYFGPGTRLTVT.

This sequence joins TRBV4-1 and TRBJ1-5; a possible D gene is TRBD1 (6 bases). With 0 bases removed from V and 2 bases from J, the gap between germline ends came to 11 bases. This CDR3 spans 16 amino acids. Germline V gene data show CDR1 as MGHRA and CDR2 as YSYEKL. The CDR3 loop is CASSQELGGRNQPQHF. The CDR3 DNA reads as TGCGCCAGCAGCCAAGAGTTGGGGGGGCGCAATCAGCCCCAGCATTTT.

The chain is built from TRBV7-6 and TRBJ1-1; no firm D call. Trimming left V 0 bases short and J 0 bases short, with 8 bases between. This CDR3 has 15 amino acids. Germline V gene lookup returns CDR1 SGHVS and CDR2 FNYEAQ. The CDR3 sequence is CASSLAARLNTEAFF. CDR3 bases: TGTGCCAGCAGCTTAGCAGCGCGTTTGAACACTGAAGCTTTCTTT. Based on the CDR3 plus reference TRBV7-6 and TRBJ1-1, the full variable domain is GAGVSQSPRYKVTKRGQDVALRCDPISGHVSLYWYRQALGQGPEFLTYFNYEAQQDKSGLPNDRFSAERPEGSISTLTIQRTEQRDSAMYRCASSLAARLNTEAFFGQGTRLTVV.

This chain joins TRBV4-2 and TRBJ1-1, with D unclear. Per the germline V gene, CDR1 is LGHNA and CDR2 is YNFKEQ. The V end lost 0 bases, the J end lost 6 bases, and 11 bases lay between the germline ends. This CDR3 contains 14 residues. CDR3 in amino acids: CASSQEGRLPEAFF. CDR3 nucleotide sequence: TGTGCCAGCAGCCAAGAGGGGAGGTTGCCTGAAGCTTTCTTT.

This clone has only a few counts. The chain is built from TRBV9 and TRBJ2-3; no firm D call. Trimming removed 8 bases at V and 3 bases at J, with 13 bases between. This CDR3 is 13 amino acids long. Germline V CDR1 and CDR2: SGDLS, YYNGEE. In DNA, the CDR3 is TGTGCCAGTGTCGCGCTGCCAACAGATACGCAGTATTTT. It yields the protein CASVALPTDTQYF.

This rearrangement joins TRBV2 to TRBJ2-1; 9 bases are shared with TRBD2. Losses at the gene ends were 6 bases for V and 5 bases for J; bases not matched to a gene: 8. The length of the CDR3 is 15 residues. Per the germline V gene, CDR1 is SNHLY and CDR2 is FYNNEI. CDR3 region: CASRVGTSSDNEQFF. CDR3 nucleotides: TGTGCCAGCAGAGTCGGGACTAGCAGCGACAATGAGCAGTTCTTC.

This clone has just one count. The gene calls are TRBV5-1 and TRBJ2-6, with TRBD1 matching over 10 bases. The ends lost 6 bases at V and 0 bases at J; junction bases unmatched: 6. Per germline, CDR1 SGHRS and CDR2 YFSETQ. The CDR3 sequence is 17 residues long. The CDR3 DNA follows: TGCGCCAGCAATCCGGGACAGGGGAGCTCTGGGGCCAACGTCCTGACTTTC. Residues: CASNPGQGSSGANVLTF.

The V gene is TRBV4-1, the J gene TRBJ2-1; TRBD1 matches at 7 bases. CDR3 length: 16 amino acids. The junction had 7 bases not matched to a gene; V was cut back by 5 bases and J by 0 bases. Germline CDR1 reads MGHRA; CDR2 reads YSYEKL. CDR3 in DNA: TGCGCCAGCAGCACAAGGGGGACAGTCTCCTACAATGAGCAGTTCTTC. Encoded protein: CASSTRGTVSYNEQFF.

This clone was picked up a small number of times. The chain couples TRBV2 to TRBJ1-4; TRBD1 aligns across 7 bases. Looked up from germline, CDR1 is SNHLY and CDR2 is FYNNEI. The CDR3 has 16 residues. With 5 bases clipped from V and 6 bases from J, the junction kept 12 bases outside the gene matches. The CDR3 protein is CASSSLGTAPDEKLFF. Here the CDR3 DNA reads TGTGCCAGCAGTTCGTTAGGGACAGCACCTGATGAAAAACTGTTTTTT.